This entry concerns a single T cell receptor beta chain. Germline trimming cut 9 bases from V and 2 bases from J; bases unmatched to any gene: 2. Germline values: CDR1 WSHSY, CDR2 SAAADI. This CDR3 has 12 residues. The sample is drawn from a study of blood T cell repertoires in COVID-19. Study at large: The United States, Italy and Spain were the sources of the acute and convalescent COVID-19 samples. T cells, B-cell-depleted T cells, or PBMCs supplied cDNA or gDNA.

As handled by the study authors: It was from reference gene primer amplification that nucleated cell counts were estimated. Some clones are missing from TCRdb's copy, which holds only in-frame ones; the method was immunoSEQ multiplex PCR. V, J and clone size are taken as reported in that table, and D and trimming were inferred from the DNA itself. This sample has hundreds of thousands of clones, with roughly 80% found just once. What was sequenced was peripheral blood. The source is a woman older than 75 with acute or convalescent COVID-19. J is TRBJ2-7 and V is TRBV10-2; 9 positions match TRBD2. CDR3 protein: CASSSGAYEQYF. In DNA, the CDR3 is TGCGCCAGTTCTAGCGGGGCCTACGAGCAGTACTTC.